Given below is one TCR beta chain in context. Its antigen remains unknown. The data are from a study of beta chain features in type 1 diabetes. Study-level points and caveats: Patients showed naive, central memory and Treg TCRB repertoires that appeared more similar than those of healthy donors. Patients with Type 1 diabetes showed moderately but significantly shorter TCRB CDR3s in all four CD4+ subsets. For cells with high TCR expression, cDNA sequencing could yield over-representation.

The entirety of the isolated RNA underwent reverse transcription, so expressed TCRB transcripts were sequenced. The study sequenced naive, central memory and regulatory T cell samples to an average of about 3.6 million reads. TCRdb's copy holds only in-frame clones and misses some; the assay was immunoSEQ multiplex PCR. The table includes a few hundred thousand clones, approximately 25% detected once. Sequencing was carried out using naive CD4+ T cells from blood. The clonotype was recovered from a woman aged 25 to 45 with type 1 diabetes.

CDR3 amino acids: CASRPSGGNEQFF. DNA for the CDR3: TGTGCCAGCAGGCCCTCAGGGGGCAATGAGCAGTTCTTC. This sequence joins TRBV27 and TRBJ2-1, with 7 bases identical to TRBD1. The CDR3 totals 13 residues. V gave up 6 bases and J gave up 6 bases; unmatched junction bases: 5. The germline V gene has CDR1 MNHEY and CDR2 SMNVEV (reference sequence).